The T cell receptor beta chain under discussion was sequenced for a study of early T cells in non-severe SARS-CoV-2 infection. TCRdb re-derived calls from the 5' RACE reads in MiXCR, one entry per CDR3 protein. In the table there are tens of thousands of distinct CDR3 sequences, roughly 5% of which are singletons. CDR1 LGHNA and CDR2 YSLEER come from the germline V gene. V lost 4 bases to trimming and J lost 1 base, with 12 bases between them. CDR3 length equals 15 residues. This receptor was obtained from an adult who was a healthcare worker with PCR-confirmed SARS-CoV-2 infection or an uninfected control (not recorded which). The sequencing input was whole blood. V is TRBV4-3 and J is TRBJ2-3; D could derive from TRBD1 or TRBD2 (6 bases each). The CDR3 region is CASSPGGRRTDTQYF. The CDR3, as DNA: TGCGCCAGCAGCCCCGGGGGCAGACGCACAGATACGCAGTATTTT.